This is a list of T cell receptor beta chains from one sample in a study of OX40 agonist ivuxolimab in advanced cancers. Sequencing was performed with immunoSEQ multiplex PCR; in TCRdb, only in-frame clones are kept and a portion is missing. The table has approximately 59,000 clones, nearly 85% seen once; the top ten hold roughly 1.9%. This specimen was CD4+ or CD8+ T cells sorted from blood, taken in a trial of the OX40 agonist ivuxolimab. These receptor sequences come from an adult with an advanced solid tumor such as melanoma, head and neck, liver or kidney cancer. Each CDR3 is given with its conserved first and last residue. D genes are given only for firm matches. Size is stated for part of the rows, as once, few or many counts, or as a class when the clone is expanded.

j_call,v_call,d_call,cdr3_length,clone_size,cdr3_aa,cdr3_nt
TRBJ2-1,TRBV11-2,NA,14,NA,CASSLNADYNEQFF,TGTGCCAGCAGCTTAAACGCAGATTACAATGAGCAGTTCTTC
TRBJ2-7,TRBV19,NA,15,few,CASSIDGAGTYEQYF,TGTGCCAGTAGTATAGATGGGGCGGGAACCTACGAGCAGTACTTC
TRBJ2-3,TRBV11-2,TRBD2,16,NA,CASSLMGLLSTDTQYF,TGTGCCAGCAGCTTAATGGGACTACTTAGCACAGATACGCAGTATTTT
TRBJ2-6,TRBV2,NA,15,NA,CASSLGGAGANVLTF,TGTGCCAGCAGCCTGGGGGGTGCTGGGGCCAACGTCCTGACTTTC
TRBJ2-7,TRBV2,TRBD2,16,NA,CASRKGTSGRYYEQYF,TGTGCCAGCAGGAAAGGGACTAGCGGGAGGTACTACGAGCAGTACTTC
TRBJ1-5,TRBV4-2,NA,15,once,CASSRGVGPGQPQHF,TGTGCCAGCAGCCGGGGGGTGGGACCTGGCCAGCCCCAGCATTTT
TRBJ2-1,TRBV19,NA,13,NA,CASTIGWGDEQFF,TGTGCCAGTACCATAGGCTGGGGAGATGAGCAGTTCTTC
TRBJ2-6,TRBV5-1,NA,15,NA,CASSLDVAGANVLTF,TGCGCCAGCAGCTTGGACGTAGCTGGGGCCAACGTCCTGACTTTC
TRBJ1-5,TRBV10-3,TRBD1,13,few,CAAGTGAGQPQHF,TGTGCCGCGGGGACAGGCGCAGGGCAGCCCCAGCATTTT
TRBJ1-1,TRBV6-6,NA,14,NA,CASSYRGENTEAFF,TGTGCCAGCAGTTACCGAGGGGAGAACACTGAAGCTTTCTTT
TRBJ1-1,TRBV7-9,TRBD1,14,NA,CASSLGTANTEAFF,TGTGCCAGCAGCTTGGGGACAGCGAACACTGAAGCTTTCTTT
TRBJ1-2,TRBV4-2,TRBD1,16,once,CASSQGGTGGEGGYTF,TGTGCCAGCAGCCAAGGGGGGACAGGGGGCGAGGGAGGCTACACCTTC
TRBJ2-7,TRBV11-2,TRBD2,15,NA,CASSFGLAENYEQYF,TGTGCCAGCAGCTTCGGACTAGCTGAAAACTACGAGCAGTACTTC
TRBJ2-7,TRBV4-1,NA,13,NA,CASSQESNSEQYF,TGCGCCAGCAGCCAAGAATCGAATAGCGAGCAGTACTTC
TRBJ2-5,TRBV18,NA,14,NA,CASSGGQGAETQYF,TGTGCCAGCTCTGGCGGGCAGGGTGCAGAGACCCAGTACTTC